Listed below are T cell receptor beta chains from one sample, sequenced in a study of regulatory T cells in long-lasting Graves disease. TCRdb re-called the multiplex PCR reads with MiXCR, one entry per CDR3 protein. Seen here are about 470,000 distinct CDR3 sequences, under 25% observed once, and the top ten hold 6.5% to 8%. This sample comprised peripheral blood mononuclear cells (PBMCs), obtained when the disease was refractory, from a patient treated with antithyroid drugs. Every receptor here comes from a female donor with Graves disease. Both conserved end residues are part of each CDR3. D genes are given only for firm matches. Clone size appears in some rows only: once, few, many, or a class for an expanded clone.

clone_size: -; v_call: TRBV20-1; j_call: TRBJ2-1; d_call: TRBD1; cdr3_aa: CSATPGTGGYNEQFF; cdr3_nt: TGCAGTGCTACCCCCGGGACAGGGGGATACAATGAGCAGTTCTTC
clone_size: -; v_call: TRBV6-1; j_call: TRBJ2-7; d_call: TRBD1; cdr3_aa: CASTQWDRGYEQYF; cdr3_nt: TGTGCCAGCACTCAGTGGGACAGGGGCTACGAGCAGTACTTC
clone_size: many; v_call: TRBV5-1; j_call: TRBJ2-7; d_call: TRBD1; cdr3_aa: CASSLLTGSSYEQYF; cdr3_nt: TGCGCCAGCAGCTTGCTGACAGGGTCCTCCTACGAGCAGTACTTC
clone_size: many; v_call: TRBV6-5; j_call: TRBJ2-2; d_call: -; cdr3_aa: CASSSRGNTGELFF; cdr3_nt: TGTGCCAGCAGTTCCAGAGGAAACACCGGGGAGCTGTTTTTT
clone_size: -; v_call: TRBV3-2; j_call: TRBJ2-7; d_call: -; cdr3_aa: CASSYDPGLAAYEQYF; cdr3_nt: TGTGCCAGCAGCTATGATCCGGGACTAGCGGCCTACGAGCAGTACTTC
clone_size: few; v_call: TRBV6-1; j_call: TRBJ2-7; d_call: -; cdr3_aa: CASRERTSYEQYF; cdr3_nt: TGTGCCAGCAGGGAACGGACATCATACGAGCAGTACTTC
clone_size: many; v_call: TRBV29-1; j_call: TRBJ2-7; d_call: -; cdr3_aa: CSVEAPDSYEQYF; cdr3_nt: TGCAGCGTTGAAGCCCCCGACAGCTACGAGCAGTACTTC
clone_size: few; v_call: TRBV18; j_call: TRBJ1-2; d_call: -; cdr3_aa: CASSPRDLSVNYGYTF; cdr3_nt: TGTGCCAGCTCACCACGGGACCTCTCAGTGAACTATGGCTACACCTTC
clone_size: -; v_call: TRBV11-2; j_call: TRBJ2-7; d_call: -; cdr3_aa: CASSFGPQYEQYF; cdr3_nt: TGTGCCAGCAGCTTCGGGCCCCAGTACGAGCAGTACTTC
clone_size: many; v_call: TRBV12-3/TRBV12-4; j_call: TRBJ1-1; d_call: -; cdr3_aa: CASSAPGITEAFF; cdr3_nt: TGTGCCAGCAGTGCTCCAGGGATTACTGAAGCTTTCTTT
clone_size: many; v_call: TRBV11-1; j_call: TRBJ1-2; d_call: TRBD1; cdr3_aa: CASSVGQDDGGYTF; cdr3_nt: TGTGCCAGCAGCGTGGGACAGGACGACGGGGGCTACACCTTC
clone_size: many; v_call: TRBV28; j_call: TRBJ2-7; d_call: -; cdr3_aa: CASMTFQARQFTYEQYF; cdr3_nt: TGTGCCAGCATGACCTTCCAGGCGAGACAGTTCACCTACGAGCAGTACTTC
clone_size: many; v_call: TRBV10-2; j_call: TRBJ1-1; d_call: -; cdr3_aa: CASSDQGGTLNTEAFF; cdr3_nt: TGCGCCAGCAGTGACCAGGGAGGAACATTGAACACTGAAGCTTTCTTT
clone_size: few; v_call: TRBV20-1; j_call: TRBJ2-7; d_call: -; cdr3_aa: CSAAPKEQYF; cdr3_nt: TGCAGTGCAGCTCCCAAGGAGCAGTACTTC
clone_size: few; v_call: TRBV20-1; j_call: TRBJ1-1; d_call: TRBD1; cdr3_aa: CSARDYRGNTEAFF; cdr3_nt: TGCAGTGCTAGAGATTACAGGGGGAACACTGAAGCTTTCTTT
clone_size: -; v_call: TRBV20-1; j_call: TRBJ2-5; d_call: -; cdr3_aa: CSAKIKETQYF; cdr3_nt: TGCAGTGCTAAAATCAAAGAGACCCAGTACTTC
clone_size: -; v_call: TRBV2; j_call: TRBJ2-2; d_call: TRBD2; cdr3_aa: CASSQERGMNTGELFF; cdr3_nt: TGCGCCAGCAGCCAAGAGCGGGGGATGAACACCGGGGAGCTGTTTTTT
clone_size: few; v_call: TRBV4-2; j_call: TRBJ2-7; d_call: -; cdr3_aa: CASSQDRSARSSYEQYF; cdr3_nt: TGTGCCAGCAGCCAAGATCGGTCGGCACGGAGCTCCTACGAGCAGTACTTC
clone_size: few; v_call: TRBV27; j_call: TRBJ1-1; d_call: -; cdr3_aa: CASSFQGMNTEAFF; cdr3_nt: TGTGCCAGCAGTTTCCAGGGGATGAACACTGAAGCTTTCTTT
clone_size: -; v_call: TRBV19; j_call: TRBJ1-5; d_call: TRBD1; cdr3_aa: CASSSSGGSNQPQHF; cdr3_nt: TGTGCCAGTAGTTCTTCAGGGGGTTCAAATCAGCCCCAGCATTTT
clone_size: many; v_call: TRBV6-5; j_call: TRBJ1-1; d_call: TRBD1; cdr3_aa: CASSSGQATEAFF; cdr3_nt: TGTGCCAGCAGTTCCGGACAGGCCACTGAAGCTTTCTTT
clone_size: -; v_call: TRBV7-9; j_call: TRBJ2-6; d_call: -; cdr3_aa: CASSRSGASGANVLTF; cdr3_nt: TGTGCCAGCAGTCGCTCAGGTGCCTCTGGGGCCAACGTCCTGACTTTC
clone_size: few; v_call: TRBV3-2; j_call: TRBJ1-6; d_call: -; cdr3_aa: CASSQAPVMLPLHF; cdr3_nt: TGTGCCAGCAGCCAAGCTCCGGTTATGTTACCCCTCCACTTT
clone_size: -; v_call: TRBV5-1; j_call: TRBJ2-1; d_call: -; cdr3_aa: CASSARLGTYNEQFF; cdr3_nt: TGCGCCAGCAGCGCCCGACTAGGTACCTACAATGAGCAGTTCTTC
clone_size: few; v_call: TRBV11-3; j_call: TRBJ2-2; d_call: TRBD2; cdr3_aa: CASSKKTSGNTGELFF; cdr3_nt: TGTGCCAGCAGCAAGAAGACTAGCGGGAACACCGGGGAGCTGTTTTTT
clone_size: few; v_call: TRBV20-1; j_call: TRBJ1-1; d_call: TRBD1; cdr3_aa: CSARDGQGRRTEAFF; cdr3_nt: TGCAGTGCTAGAGATGGACAGGGGAGGAGAACTGAAGCTTTCTTT
clone_size: many; v_call: TRBV7-8; j_call: TRBJ2-7; d_call: -; cdr3_aa: CASSSSPYVEQYF; cdr3_nt: TGTGCCAGCAGCTCATCTCCGTACGTCGAGCAGTACTTC
clone_size: many; v_call: TRBV19; j_call: TRBJ1-5; d_call: TRBD1; cdr3_aa: CASSPGQGSGQPQHF; cdr3_nt: TGTGCCAGTAGTCCCGGACAGGGATCTGGTCAGCCCCAGCATTTT